These T cell receptor beta chains were read from a single sample in a study of cytomegalovirus exposure and HLA in healthy donors. Only in-frame clones appear in the TCRdb table, and some are missing; sequencing was by immunoSEQ multiplex PCR. This listing includes 100,000 to 150,000 clones. The sequencing input was PBMCs. The receptors originated from a man aged 30 to 39 in good health and CMV-seronegative. CDR3s include the opening cysteine and the closing phenylalanine or tryptophan. A D gene is named only where the DNA matches it firmly.

D gene: TRBD2; CDR3 length: 15; V gene: TRBV5-1; J gene: TRBJ2-5; CDR3 protein: CASSARPGLGPRRYF; CDR3 DNA: TGCGCCAGCAGCGCGCGCCCGGGACTAGGGCCCAGGCGGTACTTC
D gene: -; CDR3 length: 12; V gene: TRBV30; J gene: TRBJ2-2; CDR3 protein: CAWSSSGGELFF; CDR3 DNA: TGTGCCTGGAGTTCCTCGGGCGGGGAGCTGTTTTTT
D gene: TRBD1; CDR3 length: 16; V gene: TRBV7-9; J gene: TRBJ2-1; CDR3 protein: CASSAPGDRGNLEQFF; CDR3 DNA: TGTGCCAGCAGCGCCCCAGGGGACAGGGGAAATTTGGAGCAGTTCTTC
D gene: TRBD1; CDR3 length: 11; V gene: TRBV20-1; J gene: TRBJ1-2; CDR3 protein: CSAQGQASYTF; CDR3 DNA: TGCAGTGCCCAGGGACAGGCTAGCTACACCTTC
D gene: TRBD1; CDR3 length: 14; V gene: TRBV29-1; J gene: TRBJ2-5; CDR3 protein: CSVEDPDRAETQYF; CDR3 DNA: TGCAGCGTTGAAGACCCGGACAGGGCAGAGACCCAGTACTTC
D gene: TRBD2; CDR3 length: 20; V gene: TRBV2; J gene: TRBJ2-3; CDR3 protein: CASSEHGTSGRGLGADTQYF; CDR3 DNA: TGTGCCAGCAGTGAACATGGGACTAGCGGGAGGGGTTTAGGAGCAGATACGCAGTATTTT
D gene: -; CDR3 length: 13; V gene: TRBV29-1; J gene: TRBJ2-5; CDR3 protein: CGSSEGPQETQYF; CDR3 DNA: TGCGGCTCCTCTGAGGGCCCCCAAGAGACCCAGTACTTC
D gene: -; CDR3 length: 16; V gene: TRBV15; J gene: TRBJ2-1; CDR3 protein: CATSREQGTPGDEQFF; CDR3 DNA: TGTGCCACCAGCAGAGAACAGGGGACACCGGGGGATGAGCAGTTCTTC
D gene: TRBD2; CDR3 length: 15; V gene: TRBV7-2; J gene: TRBJ2-7; CDR3 protein: CASSLTSGSSYEQYF; CDR3 DNA: TGTGCCAGCAGCCTCACTAGCGGGAGCTCCTACGAGCAGTACTTC
D gene: -; CDR3 length: 11; V gene: TRBV30; J gene: TRBJ2-1; CDR3 protein: CAWSRGNEQFF; CDR3 DNA: TGTGCCTGGAGTAGGGGGAATGAGCAGTTCTTC
D gene: -; CDR3 length: 12; V gene: TRBV18; J gene: TRBJ1-1; CDR3 protein: CASSRENTEAFF; CDR3 DNA: TGTGCCAGCTCACGAGAGAACACTGAAGCTTTCTTT
D gene: TRBD1; CDR3 length: 13; V gene: TRBV11-2; J gene: TRBJ1-1; CDR3 protein: CASHRGGNTEAFF; CDR3 DNA: TGTGCCAGCCACAGGGGGGGAAACACTGAAGCTTTCTTT
D gene: TRBD2; CDR3 length: 16; V gene: TRBV19; J gene: TRBJ2-1; CDR3 protein: CATLAGEPSSYNEQFF; CDR3 DNA: TGTGCCACCCTAGCGGGAGAACCGAGCTCCTACAATGAGCAGTTCTTC
D gene: -; CDR3 length: 11; V gene: TRBV28; J gene: TRBJ2-7; CDR3 protein: CASSHSYEQYF; CDR3 DNA: TGTGCCAGCAGTCACTCCTACGAGCAGTACTTC
D gene: -; CDR3 length: 15; V gene: TRBV18; J gene: TRBJ1-5; CDR3 protein: CASSLGQFDHQPQHF; CDR3 DNA: TGTGCCAGCTCATTAGGACAGTTCGACCATCAGCCCCAGCATTTT
D gene: -; CDR3 length: 14; V gene: TRBV7-8; J gene: TRBJ2-7; CDR3 protein: CASSSGGLLYEQYF; CDR3 DNA: TGTGCCAGCAGCTCCGGAGGCCTACTCTACGAGCAGTACTTC
D gene: -; CDR3 length: 12; V gene: TRBV2; J gene: TRBJ2-7; CDR3 protein: CASSDQGYEQYF; CDR3 DNA: TGTGCCAGCAGTGATCAGGGATACGAGCAGTACTTC
D gene: TRBD1; CDR3 length: 17; V gene: TRBV11-2; J gene: TRBJ1-3; CDR3 protein: CASSFPGTGEGGNTIYF; CDR3 DNA: TGTGCCAGCAGCTTCCCCGGGACAGGGGAAGGAGGAAACACCATATATTTT
D gene: TRBD1; CDR3 length: 17; V gene: TRBV9; J gene: TRBJ2-1; CDR3 protein: CASSVWDRPFSYNEQFF; CDR3 DNA: TGTGCCAGCAGCGTCTGGGACAGACCCTTCTCCTACAATGAGCAGTTCTTC
D gene: TRBD2; CDR3 length: 17; V gene: TRBV28; J gene: TRBJ2-3; CDR3 protein: CASSRRGVAGGGDTQYF; CDR3 DNA: TGTGCCAGCAGTCGACGGGGGGTAGCGGGAGGGGGCGATACGCAGTATTTT
D gene: -; CDR3 length: 14; V gene: TRBV4-2; J gene: TRBJ2-1; CDR3 protein: CASSPLSVIGEQFF; CDR3 DNA: TGTGCCAGCAGCCCTCTTAGCGTTATTGGTGAGCAGTTCTTC
D gene: TRBD1; CDR3 length: 15; V gene: TRBV4-1; J gene: TRBJ1-1; CDR3 protein: CASSPDRSVNTEAFF; CDR3 DNA: TGCGCCAGCAGCCCGGACAGGAGCGTGAACACTGAAGCTTTCTTT